This T cell receptor beta chain came from a study of blood T cell repertoires in COVID-19. Across the whole study: Acute and convalescent COVID-19 specimens originated in the United States, Italy and Spain. PBMCs, B-cell-depleted T cells, or T cells were the source of the cDNA or gDNA that made up the material.

Germline V gives CDR1 KGHSH, CDR2 LQKENI. CDR3 size: 13 residues. After removal of 6 bases from V and 1 base from J, the junction contained 2 bases not matched to a gene. Authors' data handling: For nucleated cells, counts were estimated from reference gene primer amplification. Generated by immunoSEQ multiplex PCR, the TCRdb table keeps only in-frame clones and is missing some. V, J and clone size are those of that table, while D and trimming were read from the DNA. The table shows some 170,000 clones, with over 75% occurring only once. V usage is TRBV18 and J usage is TRBJ2-7, with 8 bases matching TRBD2. The sample was peripheral blood. The TCR sequence derives from a human donor in a cohort sampled during active COVID-19. Here the CDR3 DNA reads TGTGCCAGCTCGAGCGGGAGATCCTACGAGCAGTACTTC. Its translation is CASSSGRSYEQYF.